Below are 4 T cell receptor beta chains sequenced from a single sample in a study of TIL therapy for anti-PD-1-resistant metastatic lung cancer. The immunoSEQ assay was v3. TCRdb keeps only in-frame clones here, not all; method: immunoSEQ multiplex PCR. Here the sample spans some 46,000 clones, roughly 78% being singletons. Time point of the sample: pre-treatment sample, taken before nivolumab and TIL therapy. This specimen consisted of blood, obtained at baseline. The receptors were gathered from a man in his 70s with non-small cell lung cancer.

This chain connects TRBV6-1 to TRBJ2-7, with D tentatively TRBD2 (6 bases). V gave up 8 bases and J gave up 6 bases, with 20 bases separating them. Germline V gives CDR1 MNHNS, CDR2 SASEGT. The CDR3 runs to 14 residues. Here the CDR3 reads CASRTMGAGGEQYF. The CDR3, as DNA: TGTGCCAGCCGAACGATGGGAGCCGGGGGCGAGCAGTACTTC.

The chain carries TRBV9 and TRBJ2-3; 8 positions match TRBD2. CDR1 and CDR2 (germline): SGDLS, YYNGEE. The CDR3 has 16 amino acids. Unmatched junction bases numbered 12, after V lost 4 bases and J lost 5 bases. The CDR3 loop is CASSILAGSVVDTQYF. The CDR3 coding sequence is TGTGCCAGCAGCATTTTAGCGGGGAGTGTGGTAGATACGCAGTATTTT. The full variable domain, rest sourced from reference TRBV9 and TRBJ2-3, is DSGVTQTPKHLITATGQRVTLRCSPRSGDLSVYWYQQSLDQGLQFLIQYYNGEERAKGNILERFSAQQFPDLHSELNLSSLELGDSALYFCASSILAGSVVDTQYFGPGTRLTVL.

This chain joins TRBV7-2 and TRBJ2-3; 7 bases match TRBD2. The germline gives CDR1 SGHTA, CDR2 FQGNSA. The ends lost 1 base at V and 3 bases at J; junction bases unmatched: 10. This CDR3 region has 17 residues. The CDR3 protein is CASSLGVTGGKTDTQYF. In DNA form, the CDR3 reads TGTGCCAGCAGCTTAGGGGTGACCGGGGGGAAAACAGATACGCAGTATTTT.

The CDR3 DNA reads as TGTGCCAGCTGCACCCGACTAGCGGGGGAAGAGACCCAGTACTTC. Its protein product is CASCTRLAGEETQYF. V and J are TRBV2 and TRBJ2-5, with 12 positions matching TRBD2. V was clipped by 8 bases and J by 3 bases; unmatched bases: 7. This CDR3 is built from 15 residues. Looked up from germline, CDR1 is SNHLY and CDR2 is FYNNEI. Complete variable domain (other parts from reference TRBV2 and TRBJ2-5): EPEVTQTPSHQVTQMGQEVILRCVPISNHLYFYWYRQILGQKVEFLVSFYNNEISEKSEIFDDQFSVERPDGSNFTLKIRSTKLEDSAMYFCASCTRLAGEETQYFGPGTRLLVL.